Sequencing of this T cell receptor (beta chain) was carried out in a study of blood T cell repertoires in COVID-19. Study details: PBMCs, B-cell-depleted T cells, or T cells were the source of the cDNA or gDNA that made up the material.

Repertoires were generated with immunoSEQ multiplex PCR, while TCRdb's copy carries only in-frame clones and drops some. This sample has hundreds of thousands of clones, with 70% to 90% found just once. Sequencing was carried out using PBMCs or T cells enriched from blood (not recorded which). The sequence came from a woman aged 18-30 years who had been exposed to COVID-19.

The CDR3 region is CASSGGTSGGTDTQYF. DNA of the CDR3: TGTGCCAGCAGCGGAGGGACTAGCGGGGGCACAGATACGCAGTATTTT. The genes are TRBV7-3 and TRBJ2-3; 13 bases line up with TRBD2. V lost 5 bases, J lost 1 base, and 3 bases stayed unmatched. The CDR3 has 16 residues. Germline assignment: CDR1 SGHTA and CDR2 FQGTGA.